Below, 28 T cell receptor beta chains from the same sample are listed, as sequenced in a study of tumor-infiltrating lymphocytes in oesophageal squamous cell carcinoma. TCRdb redid the calling of the PCR reads with MiXCR, one entry per CDR3 protein. Counted here are approximately 8,700 distinct CDR3 sequences, 60% to 70% occurring once; the ten biggest clones make up around 33%. Material for sequencing was esophageal tumor tissue. The receptors originated from a female donor with esophageal squamous cell carcinoma.

The chain employs TRBV12-3 or TRBV12-4 and TRBJ1-5; weak D call: TRBD1 (6 bases). The CDR3 is 15 amino acids. V lost 2 bases to trimming and J lost 4 bases, with 12 bases between them. The CDR3 DNA reads TGTGCCAGCAGTTTATCAGGGACAACTAATCAGCCCCAGCATTTT. The encoded protein is CASSLSGTTNQPQHF.

This chain uses TRBV7-3 with TRBJ2-1; D perhaps matches TRBD2 (6 bases). The J call may be wrong; the DNA end is better matched by TRBJ2-7. This CDR3 region has 15 residues. Germline V gives CDR1 SGHTA, CDR2 FQGTGA. In nucleotides, the CDR3 is TGTGCCAGCAGTCCCTCGGGAGTATCCTACAATGAGCAGTACTTC. Residues: CASSPSGVSYNEQYF.

The J gene is TRBJ2-3, the V gene TRBV7-3; no firm D call. Trimming removed 0 bases from V and 4 bases from J, with 5 bases in between. This CDR3 is 13 amino acids long. Germline loops: CDR1 SGHTA, CDR2 FQGTGA. Here the CDR3 reads CASSLTLADTQYF. The CDR3 region has the DNA TGTGCCAGCAGCTTAACGTTGGCAGATACGCAGTATTTT.

This rearrangement joins TRBV7-3 to TRBJ2-7, with D possibly matching TRBD2 (5 bases). CDR3 length: 16 residues. Germline assignment: CDR1 SGHTA and CDR2 FQGTGA. V was clipped by 4 bases and J by 2 bases, with 18 bases between them. The CDR3 coding sequence is TGTGCCAGCAGCTCCCTAGCCCCAAGGTGGCCCTACGAGCAGTACTTC. It is translated as CASSSLAPRWPYEQYF.

Points on this clonotype: A junction end diverges from the germline sequence, so it may reflect a read error. The chain has TRBV7-6 and TRBJ2-1; 7 bases agree with TRBD1. Germline CDR1 is SGHVS and CDR2 is FNYEAQ. CDR3 size: 13 residues. The CDR3 bases are TGTGCTAGCAGCCCAGACAGGGTCGGTGAGCAGTTCTTC. Its protein product is CASSPDRVGEQFF.

This chain links TRBV7-4 with TRBJ2-6; D uncertain. Germline V gene lookup returns CDR1 SGHVT and CDR2 SQSDAQ. The length of the CDR3 is 18 residues. Trimming took off 4 bases at V and 0 bases at J, with 16 bases between the two ends. This chain's CDR3 is CASSSVPIWGSGANVLTF. Here the CDR3 DNA reads TGTGCCAGCAGCTCAGTTCCAATCTGGGGCTCTGGGGCCAACGTCCTGACTTTC.

The chain joins TRBV10-2 to TRBJ2-7, with 9 positions matching TRBD2. The CDR3 is made up of 15 amino acids. The V and J ends lost 2 bases and 3 bases, in that order; junction bases with no gene match: 5. Germline V lookup: CDR1 WSHSY, CDR2 SAAADI. In DNA, the CDR3 is TGCGCCAGCAGTGAGGGGCTAGCGGGACTCTACGAGCAGTACTTC. The encoded protein is CASSEGLAGLYEQYF.

In the case of this clonotype: Mismatch with germline at one junction end may stem from a read error. This rearrangement joins TRBV6-9 to TRBJ1-4; unclear D gene. CDR1 is MNHGY, CDR2 SVAAGI, per germline. There are 14 residues in the CDR3. The CDR3 region has the DNA TGTGCCAGCAGTTACAGGCAGACAAATGAAAAACTTTTTTTT. Residues: CASSYRQTNEKLFF.

The V call is TRBV6-2 or TRBV6-3, the J call TRBJ2-1; D may be TRBD1 (5 bases). The CDR3 is made up of 13 amino acids. Trimming pared 2 bases from V and 7 bases from J, leaving 9 bases between. Germline lookup yields CDR1 MNHEY and CDR2 SVGEGT. DNA of the CDR3: TGTGCCAGCAGTTACCCATGGACAAATGAGCAGTTCTTC. This sequence encodes CASSYPWTNEQFF.

This chain links TRBV10-3 with TRBJ2-7; D is ambiguous. TRBJ2-5 explains the end of the DNA better; the J call may be wrong. This CDR3 is built from 12 residues. CDR1 is ENHRY and CDR2 is SYGVKD in the germline V gene. DNA for the CDR3: TGTGCCATCAGGGGCAGCCAAGAGACCCAGTACTTC. Its translation is CAIRGSQETQYF.

This clonotype was observed a handful of times. The V call is TRBV7-2, the J call TRBJ2-5; 7 bases map to TRBD2. The CDR3 totals 17 residues. The trim removed 2 bases at V and 2 bases at J, leaving 11 bases unmatched. Germline loops: CDR1 SGHTA, CDR2 FQGNSA. In DNA form, the CDR3 reads TGTGCCAGCAGCTTAAGCGCCCCTGGGGGAGGGCAAGAGACCCAGTACTTC. Encoded protein: CASSLSAPGGGQETQYF.

The chain is built from TRBV7-2 and TRBJ2-5; D may be TRBD2 (5 bases). The J call is in doubt because the DNA end fits TRBJ2-7 better. The CDR3 spans 15 residues. CDR1 is SGHTA, CDR2 FQGNSA, per germline. CDR3 bases: TGTGCCAGCAGTATCGCGTACGGGAAGTTTAACGAGCAGTACTTC. This gives the protein CASSIAYGKFNEQYF.

A few counts support this clonotype. Possible read error: a much larger clone is one base away. This rearrangement joins TRBV7-9 to TRBJ2-3, with 9 bases aligning to TRBD2. The tail of the sequence fits TRBJ2-7 better, so the J call may be wrong. This CDR3 has 17 residues. Looked up from germline, CDR1 is SEHNR and CDR2 is FQNEAQ (reference sequence). The CDR3 coding sequence is TGTGCCAGCAGCCCAGCAGCTAGCGGGATCTTCTGGAATGAGCAGTACTTC. Translated: CASSPAASGIFWNEQYF.

This chain joins TRBV7-4 and TRBJ2-5; D uncertain. The germline V and J ends were trimmed by 5 bases and 11 bases, with 12 bases remaining between them. Germline CDR1 SGHVT, CDR2 SQSDAQ. The CDR3 extends over 11 amino acids. The CDR3 reads CASSLLGKQYF. DNA for the CDR3: TGTGCCAGCAGCCTCCTTGGTAAGCAGTACTTC.

The chain is built from TRBV7-2 and TRBJ2-3, with no clear D. The ends were cut back, 1 base at V and 6 bases at J, with 8 bases in the middle. The CDR3 covers 13 residues. The V gene's germline CDR1 is SGHTA and CDR2 FQGNSA. For the CDR3, the DNA is TGTGCCAGCAGCTTAGGTTTTCTTGATACGCAGTATTTT. As protein: CASSLGFLDTQYF.

This chain's CDR3 is CASSPDSSGYTDTQYF. CDR3 coding DNA: TGTGCCAGCAGCCCAGACTCCAGCGGTTACACAGATACGCAGTATTTT. The chain has TRBV7-2 and TRBJ2-3; perhaps TRBD2 as D (5 bases). Germline assignment: CDR1 SGHTA and CDR2 FQGNSA. Trimming pared 5 bases from V and 2 bases from J, leaving 17 bases between. The CDR3 sequence is 16 residues long. Full variable domain (remainder filled in from reference TRBV7-2 and TRBJ2-3): GAGVSQSPSNKVTEKGKDVELRCDPISGHTALYWYRQSLGQGLEFLIYFQGNSAPDKSGLPSDRFSAERTGGSVSTLTIQRTQQEDSAVYLCASSPDSSGYTDTQYFGPGTRLTVL.

In its sample, this clonotype was seen once. V gene TRBV28 combines with J gene TRBJ2-4; D uncertain. V lost 6 bases to trimming and J lost 0 bases, with 6 bases between them. The CDR3 runs 13 residues. The germline CDR1 and CDR2 sequences are MDHEN and SYDVKM. CDR3 protein: CASRSIAKNIQYF. The CDR3 bases are TGTGCCAGCAGGTCCATAGCCAAAAACATTCAGTACTTC. The full variable domain, in which reference TRBV28 and TRBJ2-4 provide the parts outside the CDR3, is DVKVTQSSRYLVKRTGEKVFLECVQDMDHENMFWYRQDPGLGLRLIYFSYDVKMKEKGDIPEGYSVSREKKERFSLILESASTNQTSMYLCASRSIAKNIQYFGAGTRLSVL.

This clonotype was picked up many times. The rearrangement joins TRBV7-2 to TRBJ2-7; 10 bases align to TRBD2. The germline gives CDR1 SGHTA, CDR2 FQGNSA. The CDR3 runs to 15 residues. V lost 2 bases to trimming and J lost 4 bases; unmatched junction nucleotides: 5. This CDR3 reads CASSLNPSGSYEQYF. Written as DNA, the CDR3 is TGTGCCAGCAGCTTAAACCCTAGCGGGAGTTACGAGCAGTACTTC. The complete variable domain, with remaining parts taken from reference TRBV7-2 and TRBJ2-7, reads GAGVSQSPSNKVTEKGKDVELRCDPISGHTALYWYRQSLGQGLEFLIYFQGNSAPDKSGLPSDRFSAERTGGSVSTLTIQRTQQEDSAVYLCASSLNPSGSYEQYFGPGTRLTVT.

This clonotype was detected a few times. J is TRBJ2-1 and V is TRBV7-9; D unclear. In germline, CDR1 is SEHNR, CDR2 FQNEAQ (reference sequence). CDR3 length equals 9 residues. CDR3 nucleotides: TGTACCCACTACAATGAGCAGTTCTTC. Translated, it gives CTHYNEQFF.

A note on this clonotype: One junction end does not reproduce the germline sequence, and a read error may be involved. The chain combines TRBV7-2 with TRBJ2-5; D ambiguous. Germline V gene sequence: CDR1 SGHTA, CDR2 FQGNSA. This CDR3 comprises 11 residues. The CDR3 sequence: CASSLYSPLHF. As DNA, the CDR3 is TGTGCCAGCAGCTTATACTCACCCCTCCACTTC.

The gene calls are TRBV7-8 and TRBJ1-5; 7 nucleotides align to TRBD1. In germline, CDR1 is SGHVS, CDR2 FQNEAQ. Unmatched junction bases numbered 7, after V lost 2 bases and J lost 6 bases. The CDR3 is 15 amino acids. The CDR3 nucleotides are TGTGCCAGCAGCTTATCGGGACAGCAAGGTCAGCCCCAGCATTTT. Its translation: CASSLSGQQGQPQHF.

The chain couples TRBV7-6 to TRBJ2-5; D remains unclear. The J call may be wrong; the DNA end is better matched by TRBJ2-7. Germline V gene lookup returns CDR1 SGHVS and CDR2 FNYEAQ. This CDR3 comprises 14 residues. This CDR3 is CASSLAELSYEQYF. The CDR3 region has the DNA TGTGCCAGCAGCTTAGCGGAACTAAGCTACGAGCAGTACTTC.

With regard to this clonotype: This could be a read error, since a much larger clone is one nucleotide away. The CDR3 protein is CASSSGLVGYDEQYF. DNA for the CDR3: TGTGCCAGCAGCAGCGGACTAGTTGGGTACGATGAGCAGTACTTC. The genes are TRBV7-2 and TRBJ2-3; TRBD2 matches 7 bases. TRBJ2-7 explains the end of the DNA better; the J call may be wrong. The germline V gene encodes CDR1 SGHTA and CDR2 FQGNSA. The CDR3 contains 15 residues.

The chain links TRBV7-2 to TRBJ2-7; 11 nucleotides agree with TRBD2. V lost 2 bases to trimming and J lost 1 base; unmatched junction nucleotides: 1. This CDR3 is 15 amino acids long. Germline V lookup: CDR1 SGHTA, CDR2 FQGNSA. The DNA of the CDR3 is TGTGCCAGCAGCTTAAGACTAGCGGGATCCTACGAGCAGTACTTC. Translated, it gives CASSLRLAGSYEQYF.

CDR3 coding DNA: TGTGCCAGCAGCTTAGGAAAAAATGAGCAGTTCTTC. Translation: CASSLGKNEQFF. The J gene is TRBJ2-1, the V gene TRBV7-3; no clear D. CDR1 and CDR2 from the germline V gene are SGHTA and FQGTGA. This CDR3 is 12 amino acids long. V lost 2 bases and J lost 7, with 6 bases in between.

V gene TRBV7-3 combines with J gene TRBJ2-5, with TRBD2 matching over 10 bases. The CDR3 runs 16 residues. V lost 4 bases and J lost 11; bases outside the gene matches: 16. Germline loops: CDR1 SGHTA, CDR2 FQGTGA. The CDR3 sequence: CASSYSSGGLGGEQYF. In DNA, the CDR3 is TGTGCCAGCAGCTACTCTAGCGGGGGACTAGGGGGAGAGCAGTACTTC.

Note on this clonotype: A junction boundary mismatches the germline segment, possibly from a read error. The chain links TRBV7-6 to TRBJ2-1; a weak D match, TRBD2 (6 bases). The CDR3 is made up of 11 amino acids. CDR1 is SGHVS, CDR2 FNYEAQ, per germline. CDR3 bases: TGTGCCAGCAGCTCAGATCAAACTAGCTACTTC. Translated: CASSSDQTSYF.

On this clonotype itself: A much larger clone is a single base away; this may be a read error. The genes are TRBV5-6 and TRBJ2-4; D is ambiguous. The CDR3 contains 14 residues. The germline gives CDR1 SGHDT, CDR2 YYEEEE. The CDR3 sequence is CASSLTGWGNIQCF. The CDR3 DNA reads as TGTGCCAGCAGCTTGACGGGTTGGGGAAACATTCAGTGCTTC.